The 4 T cell receptor beta chains below come from one sample, sequenced in a study of spatial heterogeneity in lung cancer (dated by TCRdb to about 2019). Libraries were constructed by 5' RACE. The sequencer was a NextSeq 500. TCRdb reprocessed the public reads (quality trimming at Q25 with fastp, clone calling with MiXCR) and kept in-frame beta chains. For every CDR3 protein sequence, its rows merge into one entry that carries the most common genes and DNA. The sample table lists fewer than 2,000 distinct CDR3 sequences, 8% to 10% of them with a count of one. Clones ranked in the top ten supply about 40% of the sample. Their antigens are not known. Results the study describes overall, beyond this receptor: The number of expanded intratumoral alpha and beta TCRs correlated with the tumor nonsynonymous mutation count.

Interpreted using the paper, the time point label stands for: sample taken at primary tumor resection. The starting material was lung tumor tissue, obtained at surgery. The receptors stem from a female donor with early-stage non-small cell lung cancer.

This clonotype is categorized as medium-sized (0.01 to 0.1%). The library was built for alpha chains, so this beta chain is an off-target read and its size means little. V and J are TRBV5-1 and TRBJ2-7; 7 bases fit TRBD2. The CDR3 spans 16 residues. Germline CDR1 and CDR2: SGHRS and YFSETQ. J was trimmed by 3 bases and V by 0 bases; bases with no gene match: 9. The CDR3 region is CASSLGGERGGYEQYF. The CDR3 coding sequence is TGCGCCAGCAGCTTGGGAGGGGAGCGGGGAGGCTACGAGCAGTACTTC.

This clonotype was observed many times. This beta chain is a stray sequence in a library constructed for alpha chains; its clone size is not meaningful. The chain is built from TRBV21-1 and TRBJ2-7; the D call in the table, TRBD2, was not verified against the DNA. TRBV21-1 is recorded as a pseudogene. CDR3 size: 17 residues. CDR3 bases: TGTGCCAGCAGCGCCCCGGGACTAGCGGGGGGCCCGGGCGAGCAGTACTTC. It yields the protein CASSAPGLAGGPGEQYF.

This clonotype is medium-sized by share. The library was built for alpha chains, so this beta chain is an off-target read and its size means little. CDR3 amino acids: CASSSGGGTGANVLTF. Here the CDR3 DNA reads TGCGCCAGCAGCTCAGGGGGCGGTACTGGGGCCAACGTCCTGACTTTC. The V and J genes are TRBV5-1 and TRBJ2-6, with 8 bases fitting TRBD1. The junction had 4 bases not matched to a gene; V was cut back by 3 bases and J by 2 bases. Per the germline V gene, CDR1 is SGHRS and CDR2 is YFSETQ. The CDR3 spans 16 residues.

This clonotype was counted ten times or more. Within a library made for alpha chains, this beta chain is off target, and its count is uninformative. V and J are TRBV7-9 and TRBJ2-3, with TRBD1 as a possible D gene (6 bases). The germline V and J ends were trimmed by 5 bases and 9 bases, with 15 bases remaining between them. The germline gives CDR1 SEHNR, CDR2 FQNEAQ (reference sequence). The CDR3 spans 13 residues. The CDR3 loop is CASSQLRGATQYF. For the CDR3, the DNA is TGTGCCAGCAGCCAACTCAGGGGAGCCACGCAGTATTTT.